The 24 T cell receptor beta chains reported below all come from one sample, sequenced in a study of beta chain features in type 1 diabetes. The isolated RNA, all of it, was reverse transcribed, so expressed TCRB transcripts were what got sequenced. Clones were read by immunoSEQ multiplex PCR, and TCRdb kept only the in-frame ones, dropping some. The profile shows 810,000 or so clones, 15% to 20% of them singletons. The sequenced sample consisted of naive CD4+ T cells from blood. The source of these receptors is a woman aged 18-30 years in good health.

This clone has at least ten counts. The chain's CDR3 is CAIKESTLAGQQFF. For the CDR3, the DNA is TGTGCCATCAAAGAGTCAACACTAGCGGGACAGCAGTTCTTC. The chain uses TRBV10-3 and TRBJ2-1; 10 bases agree with TRBD2. From germline, CDR1 is ENHRY and CDR2 SYGVKD. This CDR3 is built from 14 residues. The V gene end was trimmed by 7 bases and the J gene end by 11 bases; junction bases not matched to a gene: 11.

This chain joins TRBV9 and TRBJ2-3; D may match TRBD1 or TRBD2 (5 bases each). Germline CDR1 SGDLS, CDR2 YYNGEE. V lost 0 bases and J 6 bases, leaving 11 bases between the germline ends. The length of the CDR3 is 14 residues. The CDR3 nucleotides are TGTGCCAGCAGCGTAGAGGGGAGTAGGGATACGCAGTATTTT. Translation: CASSVEGSRDTQYF.

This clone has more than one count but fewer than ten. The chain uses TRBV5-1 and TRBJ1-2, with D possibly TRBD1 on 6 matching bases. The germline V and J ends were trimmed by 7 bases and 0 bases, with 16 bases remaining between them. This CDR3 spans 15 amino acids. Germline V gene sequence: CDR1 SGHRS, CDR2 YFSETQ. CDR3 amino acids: CASRANRDPNYGYTF. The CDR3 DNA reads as TGCGCCAGCCGCGCTAACAGGGACCCTAACTATGGCTACACCTTC.

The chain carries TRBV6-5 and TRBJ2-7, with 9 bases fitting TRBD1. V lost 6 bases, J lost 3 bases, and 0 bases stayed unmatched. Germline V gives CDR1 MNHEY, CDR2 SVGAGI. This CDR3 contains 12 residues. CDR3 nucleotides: TGTGCCAGCAGGACAGGGGGCTACGAGCAGTACTTC. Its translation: CASRTGGYEQYF.

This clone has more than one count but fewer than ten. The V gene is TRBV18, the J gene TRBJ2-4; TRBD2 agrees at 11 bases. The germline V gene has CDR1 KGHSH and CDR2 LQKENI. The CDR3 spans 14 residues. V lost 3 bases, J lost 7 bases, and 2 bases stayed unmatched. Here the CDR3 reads CASSPTSGSNIQYF. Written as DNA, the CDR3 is TGTGCCAGCTCACCTACTAGCGGGAGTAACATTCAGTACTTC.

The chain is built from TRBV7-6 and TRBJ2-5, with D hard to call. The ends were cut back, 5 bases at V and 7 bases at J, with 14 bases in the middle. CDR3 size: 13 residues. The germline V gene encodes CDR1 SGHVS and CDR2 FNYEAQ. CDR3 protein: CASSPRQAPTQYF. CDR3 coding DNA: TGTGCCAGCAGCCCACGGCAGGCGCCGACCCAGTACTTC.

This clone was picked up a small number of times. Written as DNA, the CDR3 is TGTGCCAGCAGCTTGTACCCCGGGGAGCTGTTTTTT. This sequence encodes CASSLYPGELFF. This chain uses TRBV11-2 with TRBJ2-2; D gene unclear. The CDR3 is 12 residues long. The germline V gene encodes CDR1 SGHAT and CDR2 FQNNGV. V was shortened by 3 bases and J by 6 bases, with 5 bases between the two germline ends.

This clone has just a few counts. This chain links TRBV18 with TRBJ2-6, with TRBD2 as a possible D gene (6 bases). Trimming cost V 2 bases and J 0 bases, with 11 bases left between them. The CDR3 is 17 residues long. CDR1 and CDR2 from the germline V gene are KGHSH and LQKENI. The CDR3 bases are TGTGCCAGCTCACCAGCGGGACGGCGCTCTGGGGCCAACGTCCTGACTTTC. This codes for CASSPAGRRSGANVLTF.

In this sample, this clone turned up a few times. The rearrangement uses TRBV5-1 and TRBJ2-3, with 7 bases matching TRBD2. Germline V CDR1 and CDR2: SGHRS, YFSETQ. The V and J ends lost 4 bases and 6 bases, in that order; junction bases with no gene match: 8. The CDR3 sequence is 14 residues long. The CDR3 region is CASSRIGTTDTQYF. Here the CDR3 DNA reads TGCGCCAGCAGCCGCATTGGGACTACGGATACGCAGTATTTT.

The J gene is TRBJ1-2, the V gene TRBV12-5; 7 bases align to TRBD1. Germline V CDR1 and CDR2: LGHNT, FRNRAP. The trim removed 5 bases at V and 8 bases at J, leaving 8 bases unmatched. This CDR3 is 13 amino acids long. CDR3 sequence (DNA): TGTGCTAGTGGTCTGGGGACAGCGGGGGGCTACACCTTC. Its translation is CASGLGTAGGYTF.

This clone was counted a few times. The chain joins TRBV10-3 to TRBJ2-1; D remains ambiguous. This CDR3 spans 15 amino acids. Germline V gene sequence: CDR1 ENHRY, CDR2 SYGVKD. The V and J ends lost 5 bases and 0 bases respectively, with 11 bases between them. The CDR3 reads CAISRTESSYNEQFF. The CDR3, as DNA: TGTGCCATCAGTCGAACAGAAAGCTCCTACAATGAGCAGTTCTTC.

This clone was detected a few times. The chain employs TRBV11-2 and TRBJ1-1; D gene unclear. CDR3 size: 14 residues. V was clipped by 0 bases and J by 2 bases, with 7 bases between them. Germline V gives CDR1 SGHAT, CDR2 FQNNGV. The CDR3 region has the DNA TGTGCCAGCAGCTTAGATGGGCGAAACACTGAAGCTTTCTTT. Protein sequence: CASSLDGRNTEAFF.

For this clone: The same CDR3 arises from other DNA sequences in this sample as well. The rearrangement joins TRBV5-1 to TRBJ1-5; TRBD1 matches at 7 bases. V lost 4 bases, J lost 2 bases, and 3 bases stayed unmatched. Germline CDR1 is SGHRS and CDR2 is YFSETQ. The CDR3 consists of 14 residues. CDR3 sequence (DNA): TGCGCCAGCAGCCCAGGACAGGGCAATCAGCCCCAGCATTTT. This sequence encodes CASSPGQGNQPQHF.

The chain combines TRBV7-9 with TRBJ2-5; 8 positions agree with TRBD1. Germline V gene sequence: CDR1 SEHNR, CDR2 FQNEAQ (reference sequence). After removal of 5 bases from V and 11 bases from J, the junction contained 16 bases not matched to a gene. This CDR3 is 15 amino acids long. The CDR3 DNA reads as TGTGCCAGCAGCCAGACAGGGGTGGGCCGCGTGGAGCAGTACTTC. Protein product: CASSQTGVGRVEQYF. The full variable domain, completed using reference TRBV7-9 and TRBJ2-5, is DTGVSQNPRHKITKRGQNVTFRCDPISEHNRLYWYRQTLGQGPEFLTYFQNEAQLEKSRLLSDRFSAERPKGSFSTLEIQRTEQGDSAMYLCASSQTGVGRVEQYFGPGTRLLVL.

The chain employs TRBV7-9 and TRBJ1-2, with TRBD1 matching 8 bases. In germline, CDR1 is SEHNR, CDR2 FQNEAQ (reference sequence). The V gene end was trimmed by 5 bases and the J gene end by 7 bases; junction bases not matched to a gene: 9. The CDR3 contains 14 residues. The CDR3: CASSRAGTGLGYTF. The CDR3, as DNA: TGTGCCAGCAGCCGCGCCGGGACAGGACTTGGCTACACCTTC.

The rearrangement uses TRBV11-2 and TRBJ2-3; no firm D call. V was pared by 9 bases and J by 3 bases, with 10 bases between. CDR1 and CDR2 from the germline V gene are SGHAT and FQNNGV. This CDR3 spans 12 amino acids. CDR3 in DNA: TGTGCCAGTTCTGTCTATACAGATACGCAGTATTTT. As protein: CASSVYTDTQYF.

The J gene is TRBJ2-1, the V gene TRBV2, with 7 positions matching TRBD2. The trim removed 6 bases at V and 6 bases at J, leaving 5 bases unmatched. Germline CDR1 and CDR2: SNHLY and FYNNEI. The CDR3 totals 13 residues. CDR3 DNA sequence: TGTGCCAGCAGGGAACTAGCGATCAATGAGCAGTTCTTC. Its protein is CASRELAINEQFF.

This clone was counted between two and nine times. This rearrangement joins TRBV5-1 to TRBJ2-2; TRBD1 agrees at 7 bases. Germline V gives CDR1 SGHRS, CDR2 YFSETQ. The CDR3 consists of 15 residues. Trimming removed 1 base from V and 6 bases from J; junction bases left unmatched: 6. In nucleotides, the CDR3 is TGCGCCAGCAGCTTGCGCGACAGGGTGTCCGGGGAGCTGTTTTTT. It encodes CASSLRDRVSGELFF. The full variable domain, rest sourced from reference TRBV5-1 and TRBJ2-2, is KAGVTQTPRYLIKTRGQQVTLSCSPISGHRSVSWYQQTPGQGLQFLFEYFSETQRNKGNFPGRFSGRQFSNSRSEMNVSTLELGDSALYLCASSLRDRVSGELFFGEGSRLTVL.

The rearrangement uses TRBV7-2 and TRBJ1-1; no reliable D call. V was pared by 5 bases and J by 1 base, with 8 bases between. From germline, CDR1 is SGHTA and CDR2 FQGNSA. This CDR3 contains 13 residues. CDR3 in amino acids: CASSPLWNTEAFF. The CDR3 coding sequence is TGTGCCAGCAGCCCCCTCTGGAACACTGAAGCTTTCTTT.

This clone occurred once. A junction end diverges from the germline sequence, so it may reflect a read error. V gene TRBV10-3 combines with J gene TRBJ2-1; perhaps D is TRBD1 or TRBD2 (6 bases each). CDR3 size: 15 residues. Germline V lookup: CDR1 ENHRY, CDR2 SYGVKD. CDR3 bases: TGTGCCACCAGTGATTCGTGGGGGGCCGGGAATGAGCAGTTCTTC. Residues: CATSDSWGAGNEQFF.

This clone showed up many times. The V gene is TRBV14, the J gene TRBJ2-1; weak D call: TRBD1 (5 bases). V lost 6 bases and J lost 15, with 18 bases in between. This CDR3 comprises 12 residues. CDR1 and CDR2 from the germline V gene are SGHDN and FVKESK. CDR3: CASSGAPRLPFF. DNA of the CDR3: TGTGCCAGCAGTGGGGCACCTAGGTTGCCGTTCTTC.

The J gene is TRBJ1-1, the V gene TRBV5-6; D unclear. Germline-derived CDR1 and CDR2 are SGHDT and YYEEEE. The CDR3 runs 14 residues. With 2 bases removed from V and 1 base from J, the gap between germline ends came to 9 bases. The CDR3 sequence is CASSFPFQNTEAFF. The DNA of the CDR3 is TGTGCCAGCAGCTTTCCGTTCCAGAACACTGAAGCTTTCTTT.

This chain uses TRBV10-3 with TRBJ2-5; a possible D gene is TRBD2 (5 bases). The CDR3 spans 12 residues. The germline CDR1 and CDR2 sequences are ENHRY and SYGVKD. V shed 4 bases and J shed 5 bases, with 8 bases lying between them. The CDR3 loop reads CAISGGSETQYF. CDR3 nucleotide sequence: TGTGCCATCAGTGGTGGGAGCGAGACCCAGTACTTC.

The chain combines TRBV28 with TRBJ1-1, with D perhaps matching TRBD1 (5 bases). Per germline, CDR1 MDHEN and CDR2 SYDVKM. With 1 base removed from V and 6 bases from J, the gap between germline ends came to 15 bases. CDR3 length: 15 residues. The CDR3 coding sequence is TGTGCCAGCAGTTTATTCCAGGGAAATTTTCCTGAAGCTTTCTTT. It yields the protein CASSLFQGNFPEAFF.